The rows below give T cell receptor beta chains drawn from one sample of a study of T cell responses to AZD1222 COVID-19 vaccine. Generated by immunoSEQ multiplex PCR, the TCRdb table keeps only in-frame clones and is missing some. The data contain tens of thousands of clones, more than 70% of them seen just once; the ten biggest clones take up around 20%. Here the sequenced sample was peripheral blood, taken on day 0 of AZD1222 vaccination. Receptor source: an adult in good health. The CDR3 runs from the conserved cysteine through the conserved F or W.

V gene	J gene	CDR3 protein
TRBV5-1	TRBJ2-5	CASSRDRDGETQYF
TRBV28	TRBJ2-1	CASSLGLAKGNEQFF
TRBV18	TRBJ2-1	CASSPRTSGGEYNEQFF
TRBV3-1/TRBV3-2	TRBJ1-1	CASSQVIEGEAFF
TRBV10-3	TRBJ1-2	CAISELPGYGYTF
TRBV6-5	TRBJ1-5	CASSSLTRGFNQPQHF
TRBV30	TRBJ2-2	CARDRGVTGELFF
TRBV28	TRBJ2-1	CASSPIAGGSRGFRNEQFF
TRBV7-8	TRBJ1-2	CASSLARGGYTF
TRBV18	TRBJ1-1	CASSPPGNTEAFF
TRBV5-1	TRBJ1-1	CASSLGDLNTEAFF
TRBV9	TRBJ2-1	CASSVVGGADNEQFF
TRBV4-2	TRBJ2-2	CASSQDWGTGELFF
TRBV5-1	TRBJ2-3	CASSFTTEREGPPDTQYF
TRBV3-1/TRBV3-2	TRBJ2-7	CASSLVNEQYF
TRBV5-4	TRBJ2-7	CASSLPGQGSHEQYF
TRBV18	TRBJ1-3	CASSSDIIPGNTIYF
TRBV7-2	TRBJ2-7	CASSIQRGTDPREQYF
TRBV27	TRBJ1-5	CASSPIRLGNQPQHF
TRBV6-4	TRBJ2-1	CASSDPPRDNEQFF
TRBV14	TRBJ1-3	CASSQEPRDGAVYF
TRBV7-3	TRBJ2-1	CASSSRDGHNEQFF
TRBV28	TRBJ1-6	CASSLVGSNSPLHF
TRBV10-3	TRBJ1-5	CAISDIQLSNQPQHF
TRBV27	TRBJ1-5	CASSFSGPGRSNQPQHF
TRBV14	TRBJ2-7	CASSPQSGLSYEQYF